This T cell receptor (beta chain) was identified during a study of vaccination and CD4 T cells after COVID-19. The treatment was: roughly nine-day PBMC culture with coronavirus spike peptide pools or control peptides (ViraFEST assay). Points on this clonotype: As yet, its antigen is unknown.

The V gene end was trimmed by 3 bases and the J gene end by 2 bases; junction bases not matched to a gene: 9. Germline CDR1 reads DFQATT; CDR2 reads SNEGSKA (reference sequence). The CDR3 is 17 amino acids. The Oncomine TCR Beta short-read assay was what sequenced the DNA obtained from cultured CD4+ T cells. One entry per CDR3 protein, called by TCRdb with MiXCR from the PCR reads. The sample records 15,000 or so distinct CDR3 sequences, approximately 62% being singletons. Sequences were obtained from CD4+ T cells from blood, cultured in vitro. V gene TRBV20-1 combines with J gene TRBJ2-7; TRBD2 aligns across 14 bases. This sequence originates from a human donor who had recovered from COVID-19. DNA for the CDR3: TGCAGTGCTAGGAGACTAGCGGGAGGGCCATCCACCTACGAGCAGTACTTC. This translates into CSARRLAGGPSTYEQYF.